Shown below are 17 T cell receptor beta chains from a single sample sequenced in a study of cytomegalovirus exposure and HLA in healthy donors. Sequencing used immunoSEQ multiplex PCR; TCRdb keeps in-frame clones, though not all of them. The table has approximately 88,000 clones, 95% to 97% seen once. Sequenced material: PBMCs. The receptors come from a woman aged 18-29 years in good health and CMV-seronegative.

The chain has TRBV18 and TRBJ2-4; a weak D match, TRBD2 (5 bases). Trimming cost V 3 bases and J 4 bases, with 13 bases left between them. Germline V gene lookup returns CDR1 KGHSH and CDR2 LQKENI. There are 15 residues in the CDR3. This CDR3 reads CASSPIPRLKNIQYF. The CDR3 nucleotides are TGTGCCAGCTCACCTATCCCTAGACTAAAAAACATTCAGTACTTC.

The chain couples TRBV11-2 to TRBJ1-4; the D gene is possibly TRBD1 (5 bases). The CDR3 has 16 residues. Germline-derived CDR1 and CDR2 are SGHAT and FQNNGV. V lost 6 bases, J lost 3 bases, and 17 bases lay in between. The CDR3 protein is CASSPLRGDPNEKLFF. The CDR3 nucleotides are TGTGCCAGCAGTCCCCTCCGCGGGGACCCTAATGAAAAACTGTTTTTT.

The genes are TRBV4-2 and TRBJ2-7, with 9 bases lining up with TRBD2. Looked up from germline, CDR1 is LGHNA and CDR2 is YNFKEQ. V lost 5 bases, J lost 2 bases, and 13 bases stayed unmatched. CDR3 length equals 17 residues. The CDR3 nucleotides are TGTGCCAGCAGCGCTTTCCCGCGGGCTAGCGGGACCTACGAGCAGTACTTC. Protein sequence: CASSAFPRASGTYEQYF.

The chain joins TRBV28 to TRBJ1-5, with D perhaps TRBD1 (6 bases). Germline V lookup: CDR1 MDHEN, CDR2 SYDVKM. Trimming stripped 2 bases from V and 1 base from J, with 21 bases between. This CDR3 comprises 19 residues. This chain's CDR3 is CASSLLPGGGDLSNQPQHF. The CDR3 nucleotides read TGTGCCAGCAGTTTACTACCTGGGGGCGGAGATTTAAGCAATCAGCCCCAGCATTTT. Full variable domain (outside the CDR3, taken from reference TRBV28 and TRBJ1-5): DVKVTQSSRYLVKRTGEKVFLECVQDMDHENMFWYRQDPGLGLRLIYFSYDVKMKEKGDIPEGYSVSREKKERFSLILESASTNQTSMYLCASSLLPGGGDLSNQPQHFGDGTRLSIL.

This sequence joins TRBV11-2 and TRBJ2-7; D remains ambiguous. The CDR3 has 13 amino acids. Germline V gene data show CDR1 as SGHAT and CDR2 as FQNNGV. The germline V and J ends were trimmed by 4 bases and 6 bases, with 13 bases remaining between them. The CDR3 nucleotides read TGTGCCAGCAGCTCCGGGTTCGCGTCCGAGCAGTACTTC. This translates into CASSSGFASEQYF. The full variable domain, completed using reference TRBV11-2 and TRBJ2-7, is EAGVAQSPRYKIIEKRQSVAFWCNPISGHATLYWYQQILGQGPKLLIQFQNNGVVDDSQLPKDRFSAERLKGVDSTLKIQPAKLEDSAVYLCASSSGFASEQYFGPGTRLTVT.

The genes are TRBV4-1 and TRBJ2-7; 12 bases fit TRBD2. This CDR3 is 17 amino acids long. Trimming removed 3 bases from V and 0 bases from J; junction bases left unmatched: 6. Per germline, CDR1 MGHRA and CDR2 YSYEKL. The DNA of the CDR3 is TGCGCCAGCAGCCAGGGCGGACTAGCGGGAAGCTCCTACGAGCAGTACTTC. It yields the protein CASSQGGLAGSSYEQYF.

This clone has only one observation. The rearrangement joins TRBV27 to TRBJ2-3; 9 bases align to TRBD1. Germline V gene lookup returns CDR1 MNHEY and CDR2 SMNVEV (reference sequence). CDR3 size: 14 residues. After removal of 3 bases from V and 4 bases from J, the junction contained 2 bases not matched to a gene. CDR3 in amino acids: CASSFDRGSDTQYF. CDR3 coding DNA: TGTGCCAGCAGTTTCGACAGGGGGTCAGATACGCAGTATTTT.

The chain carries TRBV27 and TRBJ2-3; no definite D call. The CDR3 is 12 amino acids. Germline V CDR1 and CDR2: MNHEY, SMNVEV (reference sequence). Trimming removed 4 bases from V and 2 bases from J, with 4 bases in between. The CDR3 spells CASSYSTDTQYF. CDR3 in DNA: TGTGCCAGCAGTTACTCCACAGATACGCAGTATTTT.

This chain uses TRBV6-5 with TRBJ1-2, with D maybe TRBD1 (6 bases). The CDR3 runs 12 residues. Trimming cost V 5 bases and J 6 bases, with 10 bases left between them. CDR1 MNHEY and CDR2 SVGAGI come from the germline V gene. CDR3 sequence reads: CASSQTGNGYTF. In DNA, the CDR3 is TGTGCCAGCAGTCAAACAGGGAATGGCTACACCTTC.

This chain connects TRBV5-1 to TRBJ1-1; D not certain. The germline V gene encodes CDR1 SGHRS and CDR2 YFSETQ. The CDR3 is 13 residues long. Trimming took off 5 bases at V and 0 bases at J, with 8 bases between the two ends. The CDR3 DNA is TGCGCCAGCAGTCCCCTTTTGAACACTGAAGCTTTCTTT. Translation gives CASSPLLNTEAFF.

The chain joins TRBV6-5 to TRBJ2-4, with no clear D. This CDR3 has 14 amino acids. Trimming cost V 2 bases and J 0 bases, with 5 bases left between them. Looked up from germline, CDR1 is MNHEY and CDR2 is SVGAGI. The CDR3 DNA reads TGTGCCAGCAGTTACAACGGAGCCAAAAACATTCAGTACTTC. The encoded protein is CASSYNGAKNIQYF.

This chain links TRBV7-2 with TRBJ2-1, with D possibly matching TRBD2 (6 bases). The germline V and J ends were trimmed by 6 bases and 6 bases, with 24 bases remaining between them. This CDR3 is 17 amino acids long. CDR1 is SGHTA, CDR2 FQGNSA, per germline. CDR3 sequence reads: CASSSWTMARMGNEQFF. The DNA for the CDR3 is TGTGCCAGCAGTTCCTGGACTATGGCCCGAATGGGCAATGAGCAGTTCTTC.

The genes are TRBV7-6 and TRBJ2-1; 9 bases line up with TRBD2. The CDR3 loop spans 16 amino acids. Germline CDR1 reads SGHVS; CDR2 reads FNYEAQ. Unmatched junction bases numbered 5, after V lost 5 bases and J lost 0 bases. The CDR3 coding sequence is TGTGCCAGCAGCCTACCGACTAGCGGCTCCTACAATGAGCAGTTCTTC. As protein: CASSLPTSGSYNEQFF.

V is TRBV7-9 and J is TRBJ2-1; TRBD2 matches at 7 bases. With V trimmed by 6 bases and J by 7 bases, 9 bases remained unmatched. CDR1 and CDR2 from the germline V gene are SEHNR and FQNEAQ (reference sequence). The CDR3 consists of 14 residues. Here the CDR3 DNA reads TGTGCCAGCAGGATGACTAGCTTCCCGAATGAGCAGTTCTTC. Translating it yields CASRMTSFPNEQFF.

V is TRBV7-2 and J is TRBJ2-1; tentatively, D is TRBD2 (5 bases). V was pared by 3 bases and J by 0 bases, with 9 bases between. CDR1 SGHTA and CDR2 FQGNSA come from the germline V gene. The CDR3 spans 15 residues. CDR3 region: CASSFGESSYNEQFF. The CDR3 bases are TGTGCCAGCAGCTTTGGGGAGAGCTCCTACAATGAGCAGTTCTTC.

V is TRBV27 and J is TRBJ2-1, with 8 bases identical to TRBD1. V trimming: 5 bases; J trimming: 8 bases; junction bases outside the gene matches: 5. This CDR3 is 13 amino acids long. Per the germline V gene, CDR1 is MNHEY and CDR2 is SMNVEV (reference sequence). The CDR3 sequence is CASSARQGHEQFF. CDR3 bases: TGTGCCAGCAGTGCCCGACAGGGGCATGAGCAGTTCTTC.

The sample holds one count of this clone. This chain joins TRBV7-9 and TRBJ1-1; D is perhaps TRBD1 (5 bases). Trimming pared 3 bases from V and 0 bases from J, leaving 8 bases between. The germline gives CDR1 SEHNR, CDR2 FQNEAQ (reference sequence). The CDR3 covers 14 residues. The CDR3 DNA reads as TGTGCCAGCAGCTTCGGCAGGGTGAACACTGAAGCTTTCTTT. Its protein product is CASSFGRVNTEAFF.